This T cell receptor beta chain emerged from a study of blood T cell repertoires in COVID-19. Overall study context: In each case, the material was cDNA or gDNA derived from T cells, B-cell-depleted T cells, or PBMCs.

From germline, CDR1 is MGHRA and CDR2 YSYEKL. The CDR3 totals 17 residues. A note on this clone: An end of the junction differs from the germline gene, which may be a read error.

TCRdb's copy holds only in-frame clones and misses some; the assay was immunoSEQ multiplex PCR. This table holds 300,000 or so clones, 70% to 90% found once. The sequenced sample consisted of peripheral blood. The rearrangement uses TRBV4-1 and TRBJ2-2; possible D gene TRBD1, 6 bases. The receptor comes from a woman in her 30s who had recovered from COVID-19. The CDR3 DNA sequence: TGCGCCAGCAGCCAAGGGGGACATTCGGCGAAGACCGGGGAGCTGTTTTTT. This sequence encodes CASSQGGHSAKTGELFF.